This TCR beta chain originates from a study of human thymus T cells. This CDR3 contains 17 residues. V shed 6 bases and J 1 base; nucleotides not matched to a gene: 12. The germline V gene has CDR1 LGHNT and CDR2 FRNRAP. Findings and caveats of the study: V and J gene usage appeared biased in thymic and blood repertoires.

TCRdb's copy holds only in-frame clones and misses some; the assay was immunoSEQ multiplex PCR. This table holds 78,000 or so clones, nearly 98% found once. Thymus was obtained from resections taken during corrective heart surgery. Of note for this clone: The target antigen is unknown.

The receptor's source is a boy younger than two with a congenital heart defect but otherwise immunologically healthy. Sample: thymus tissue. V usage is TRBV12-5 and J usage is TRBJ2-7, with TRBD2 identical over 10 bases. CDR3 coding DNA: TGTGCTAGTGGCCGTAGCGGGGGGCCTTCCCATTCCTACGAGCAGTACTTC. Translating gives CASGRSGGPSHSYEQYF.